This T cell receptor beta chain is from a study of naive and memory T cell subsets (dated by TCRdb to the late 2010s). Broadly, across the study: The study applied an open-source, UMI-based TCR alpha and beta sequencing pipeline to sorted naive and memory peripheral blood T cell subsets. Complete agreement was observed between the functional CMV T cell responses and the IgG serology results. RNA was DNase-treated and reverse transcribed with TCR constant-region primers, mostly using SuperScript III. Findings and caveats that apply to the study as a whole: Once error correction was done, more than 95% of naive TCR sequences showed up just once, which made the naive abundance distributions much steeper than those of the memory subsets. Clonotypes were defined as single alpha or beta chain sequences, not paired alpha/beta receptors. The repertoire findings for the naive and memory subsets could not be validated, as no ground truth was available. RNA-based TCR counts may be affected by expression changes linked to T cell activation and differentiation. In both CD4 and CD8 cells, the Gini index increased while Shannon and inverse Simpson diversity decreased from naive through CM, EM and EMRA. TCR abundance followed a power law whose exponent differed between naive and memory subsets but was consistent across the three individuals.

The germline V gene (reference sequence) yields DFQATT for CDR1 and SNEGSKA for CDR2. From its cysteine to its phenylalanine, the CDR3 spans 14 amino acids. Only CDR3 DNA is held: 42 bases, read in frame from base 1. V is shortened by 0 bases, J by 5 bases, and the region joining them spans 13 bases. The library was made by UMI-ligation and nested PCR. The beta constant-region primer was an equimolar mix of two oligonucleotides covering both TRBC1 and TRBC2. Four rounds of PCR, combining the SP2 primer with nested alpha and beta constant-region primers, were used to amplify the ligated cDNA. A single-stranded oligonucleotide containing the SP2 primer and a 12-nucleotide UMI was joined to the 3' end of the cDNA by T4 RNA ligase 1. The ligation reaction was incubated at 16°C for roughly 18-24 hours. PCR2 was typically run as a SYBR Green qPCR and stopped at a predetermined threshold to prevent over-amplification. Apart from the first purification, every purification step used Agencourt AMPure XP magnetic beads. Library amounts were measured by Qubit and library quality was assessed on a TapeStation, where the main peak was expected at around 650 bp. Pooled libraries were sequenced on an Illumina MiSeq using v2 2x251 paired-end kits, and typically about 0.95-2.3 million reads were obtained per sample. Libraries were pooled at 4 nM per sample, and roughly 4.5-8% PhiX was added to improve cluster recognition. As for how the authors treated the data: FASTQ reads processed by Demultiplexor were assigned V and J genes by Decombinator through tag matching that tolerated a single base-pair mismatch. Collapsinator relied on UMIs to fix sequencing errors as well as frequency errors caused by PCR heterogeneity. TCRs were translated and CDR3s were extracted from the conserved cysteine to the FGXG phenylalanine by CDR3Translator, with non-productive sequences being flagged. Repertoires were subsampled to equal numbers of UMI-defined TCRs before Gini, Shannon entropy and inverse Simpson indices were calculated. Within the linear range, a power law was fitted by maximum likelihood to the distributions of clonotype abundance. On one naive CD8 sample, the pipeline and MIGEC gave similar UMI counts, unique TCR numbers and clonal distributions. A set of several thousand CMV-associated CDR3 sequences, compiled from VDJdb and a published dataset, was used to search the repertoires. In TCRdb, the public reads were trimmed at Q25 with fastp and aligned with MiXCR, with productive beta chains retained. A single entry per CDR3 protein holds the most common genes and DNA from its merged rows. For this entry, the V and J calls and clone size follow TCRdb and not the study's own pipeline. The sample table contains about 120,000 distinct CDR3 sequences; only one count was recorded for over 30% of them. 0.9% of the sample is held by the ten biggest clonotypes.

From the second PCR step onward, the TCR alpha chain libraries and the TCR beta chain libraries were amplified separately. To determine each donor's CMV status, fresh PBMCs were stimulated overnight with CMV viral lysate, and IFNgamma production from CD4+ T cells was then assessed. Using Miltenyi beads, CD4 T cells were first positively selected, and CD8 T cells were then positively selected from the CD4-negative fraction. After staining for CD3, CD4, CD8, CD45RA, CD27 and a live/dead dye, cells were sorted on a BD Aria II into four subsets based on CD45RA and CD27. Blood came from a few healthy volunteers, each fractionated into CD4 and CD8 T cells and then into four differentiation subsets. Around 0.11 L of peripheral blood was collected from each donor, and PBMC were isolated from the blood using Ficoll-Paque PLUS density-gradient centrifugation. The sorted cells were lysed in RLT buffer, after which RNA was extracted using a Qiagen RNeasy kit and kept at -80 degrees C.

Notes on this clonotype: Its antigen is still unknown. Base quality data are lacking; no much larger clone is found one base away.

This TCR was sampled from a human donor in good health. The rearrangement combines TRBV20-1 with TRBJ2-5; a tentative D match to TRBD1 spans 6 bases. Sequenced: central memory CD4+ T cells from blood. The sample's cell subset or site, from its label and the paper: central memory, CD45RA- CD27+. The CDR3 region has the sequence CSARDGGQLETQYF. The bases read TGCAGTGCTAGAGATGGCGGACAGCTGGAGACCCAGTACTTC.